This TCR beta chain was documented in a study of shared clonotypes between healthy human individuals. Study overall: CD4 naive and CD4 memory each took three plates per donor, while CD8 naive took two and CD8 memory one. Study-wide points: Blood was the only sampled material, and tissue repertoires likely differ.

Germline CDR1 LNHDA, CDR2 SQIVND (reference sequence). This CDR3 is built from 16 residues. Trimming shortened V by 3 bases and J by 3 bases, and 15 bases separated the two germline ends. Selected positively for CCR7 and CD45RO-negative, naive CD8 cells excluded terminally differentiated effector memory CD45RA+ cells. Regarding this clone: Its antigen is undetermined.

Here immunoSEQ multiplex PCR was the method, and the copy in TCRdb shows in-frame clones only, minus some. The sample shows millions of clones, around 96% of them seen only once. This clonotype was obtained from a young man in good health. The sequencing input was naive CD8+ T cells sorted from blood. V and J are TRBV19 and TRBJ1-5; D is perhaps TRBD1 (5 bases). The CDR3 DNA reads as TGTGCCAGTAGTATTGGGGGACCCGGGGTCAATCAGCCCCAGCATTTT. This translates into CASSIGGPGVNQPQHF.